The sequence of this T cell receptor beta chain was determined in a study of a mutant IDH1 vaccine in newly diagnosed glioma (dated by TCRdb to the early 2020s). For the wider study: Eight vaccinations were administered to patients in weeks 1, 3, 5, 7, 11, 15, 19 and 23, corresponding to visits V03 through V10. Vaccination started 4-6 weeks after radiotherapy alone, or was given together with temozolomide cycles in the groups whose treatment included chemotherapy. Of the approximately 35 treated patients, about 62% were male and 37.5% were female, and the mean age was around 40 years. Prior to enrollment, patients had been given standard therapy consisting of radiotherapy alone, temozolomide alone, or radiochemotherapy with temozolomide, with the combination given to most patients. Peripheral blood samples were drawn at six visits, namely V03 (baseline), V05, V07, V10, V12 and V13. Longitudinal TCRB deep sequencing was done for 25 to 30 treated patients, wherever samples were available for exploratory analyses. Overall study outcomes, separate from this receptor: Selection of PBMC samples for TCRB deep sequencing was based on availability. The authors noted that analyses of patient blood samples could not be reproduced because of sample limitations. Across multiple MHC alleles, vaccine-induced immune responses were seen in around 94% of patients. Pseudoprogression appeared unrelated to alterations in the top peripheral T cell clonotypes detected by TCRB sequencing.

Including the terminal cysteine and phenylalanine, the CDR3 comprises 14 residues. CDR3 DNA only is kept here, 42 bases in frame from base 1. The V and J ends are trimmed by 5 bases and 4 bases, leaving 11 bases between them. Sequences SGHVS (CDR1) and FNYEAQ (CDR2) are obtained from the germline V gene. Regarding this clone: Its antigen target is currently unknown. No clone much larger than this one lies a single base away; base qualities are absent.

The sample's time point label, in plain terms: week 23, last vaccination. A 20-mer mutant IDH1 peptide at 300 micrograms in Montanide made up each vaccine dose, which was injected subcutaneously together with topical imiquimod. All donors had newly diagnosed IDH1-mutant astrocytomas of WHO grade 3 or 4 that showed loss of nuclear ATRX. The samples were drawn from NOA16, a multicentre, single-arm, open-label phase I trial in Germany that tested a mutant IDH1 peptide vaccine in humans for the first time. Genomic DNA for TCRB sequencing was isolated from EDTA blood with the DNeasy Blood and Tissue Kit. Receptors were amplified or captured by the immunoSEQ multiplex PCR assay. The hsTCRB Kit was used according to the manufacturer's protocol to amplify rearranged TCR beta chain sequences. An Illumina MiSeq was used to sequence the TCRB libraries. For the original study's pipeline: Demultiplexing, trimming and gene mapping were performed with the kit vendor's proprietary platform. In TCRdb, the immuneACCESS table is reduced to in-frame sequences with V and J assigned. These tables do not hold every clone; where another copy was compared, an unresolved V gene accounts for under half, and the others remain unexplained. V and J calls and clone size follow that table, whereas D and trimming were derived from the DNA. This sample lists 52,000 or so clones; 80% were detected once. Clones ranked in the top ten supply 6.2% of the sample.

The TCR sequence derives from a man aged 40-49 years with glioma. The rearrangement combines TRBV7-6 with TRBJ1-4, with the D gene call left open. The source material was PBMCs, sampled from a glioma patient whose treatment included an IDH1 peptide vaccine. The CDR3 reads as follows: CASSLGVVNEKLFF. The sequenced DNA is TGTGCCAGCAGCCTAGGCGTTGTTAATGAAAAACTGTTTTTT.